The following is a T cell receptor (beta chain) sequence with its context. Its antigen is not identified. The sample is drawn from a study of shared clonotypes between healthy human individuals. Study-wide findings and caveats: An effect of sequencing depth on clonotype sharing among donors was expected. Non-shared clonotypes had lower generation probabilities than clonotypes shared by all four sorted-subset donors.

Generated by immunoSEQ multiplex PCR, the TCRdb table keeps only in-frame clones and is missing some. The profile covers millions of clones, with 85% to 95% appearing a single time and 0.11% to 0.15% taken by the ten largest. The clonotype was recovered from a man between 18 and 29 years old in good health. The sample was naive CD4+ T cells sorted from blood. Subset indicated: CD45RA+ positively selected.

The CDR3 nucleotides are TGTGCCAGCAGTGTAGGGGGCCCGCCGGATACGCAGTATTTT. Encoded protein: CASSVGGPPDTQYF. The chain recombines TRBV6-4 with TRBJ2-3; 7 nucleotides match TRBD1. This CDR3 has 14 amino acids. Germline V gene data show CDR1 as MRHNA and CDR2 as SNTAGT. V was pared by 4 bases and J by 6 bases, with 7 bases of the junction left unmatched.